Below, 21 T cell receptor beta chains from the same sample are listed, as sequenced in a study of blood T cell repertoires in COVID-19. Method: immunoSEQ multiplex PCR; TCRdb's copy keeps in-frame clones and lacks some. The sample holds 170,000 or so clones, approximately 88% seen once. Source material: peripheral blood. The receptor set was obtained from a middle-aged woman with COVID-19, enrolled during active disease.

This clone turned up a few times. This chain uses TRBV19 with TRBJ2-5, with 7 bases fitting TRBD2. Germline V gives CDR1 LNHDA, CDR2 SQIVND (reference sequence). The CDR3 sequence is 17 residues long. V was pared by 7 bases and J by 0 bases, with 14 bases of the junction left unmatched. The CDR3 loop reads CASTRRGRGLYQETQYF. In DNA, the CDR3 is TGTGCCAGTACCCGGCGGGGGAGAGGCCTATACCAAGAGACCCAGTACTTC.

This clone was observed once. This chain joins TRBV5-1 and TRBJ1-1, with D unresolved. This CDR3 region has 13 residues. The germline CDR1 and CDR2 sequences are SGHRS and YFSETQ. The ends were cut back, 0 bases at V and 1 base at J, with 4 bases in the middle. In DNA form, the CDR3 reads TGCGCCAGCAGCTTGGCCAAGAACACTGAAGCTTTCTTT. Its translation: CASSLAKNTEAFF.

The chain carries TRBV7-9 and TRBJ2-4, with TRBD1 matching over 7 bases. CDR1 SEHNR and CDR2 FQNEAQ come from the germline V gene (reference sequence). The V and J ends lost 5 bases and 9 bases, in that order; junction bases with no gene match: 4. The CDR3 has 12 residues. The CDR3 sequence: CASSPQGVIQYF. CDR3 nucleotides: TGTGCCAGCAGCCCCCAGGGGGTCATTCAGTACTTC.

The rearrangement joins TRBV29-1 to TRBJ2-7; TRBD1 matches at 7 bases. V shed 2 bases and J 3 bases; nucleotides not matched to a gene: 4. This CDR3 is 13 amino acids long. Germline loops: CDR1 SQVTM, CDR2 ANQGSEA. Here the CDR3 reads CSVESWDSYEQYF. CDR3 in DNA: TGCAGCGTTGAAAGTTGGGACAGCTACGAGCAGTACTTC.

This chain links TRBV6-2 or TRBV6-3 with TRBJ2-1; 9 nucleotides line up with TRBD2. From germline, CDR1 is MNHEY and CDR2 SVGEGT. The CDR3 covers 15 residues. V was pared by 8 bases and J by 0 bases, with 5 bases of the junction left unmatched. CDR3 residues: CASRLAGLSYNEQFF. The CDR3 DNA reads as TGTGCCAGCCGCCTAGCGGGGCTCTCCTACAATGAGCAGTTCTTC.

The CDR3 DNA follows: TGTGCCAGCAGCAATCATAAGGGACAGGGGCGGACTGAAGCTTTCTTT. It is translated as CASSNHKGQGRTEAFF. This chain joins TRBV9 and TRBJ1-1; the match to TRBD1 covers 10 bases. CDR3 length: 16 residues. Losses at the gene ends were 4 bases for V and 5 bases for J; bases not matched to a gene: 11. The germline V gene has CDR1 SGDLS and CDR2 YYNGEE.

V is TRBV18 and J is TRBJ2-1; 8 positions match TRBD2. J gave up 5 bases and V 3 bases, and 9 bases lay outside the gene matches. The CDR3 spans 16 residues. The germline CDR1 and CDR2 sequences are KGHSH and LQKENI. The CDR3 region is CASSPHSGVKDNEQFF. CDR3 in DNA: TGTGCCAGCTCACCTCATAGCGGGGTAAAGGACAATGAGCAGTTCTTC. The variable domain in full, with the rest retrieved from reference TRBV18 and TRBJ2-1, is NAGVMQNPRHLVRRRGQEARLRCSPMKGHSHVYWYRQLPEEGLKFMVYLQKENIIDESGMPKERFSAEFPKEGPSILRIQQVVRGDSAAYFCASSPHSGVKDNEQFFGPGTRLTVL.

The V gene is TRBV5-8, the J gene TRBJ1-5, with D maybe TRBD1 (5 bases). This CDR3 comprises 16 residues. Germline V gives CDR1 SGHTS, CDR2 YDEGEE. Trimming took 1 base from V and 3 from J, leaving 14 bases between them. This chain's CDR3 is CASSLLLRTPNQPQHF. In DNA, the CDR3 is TGTGCCAGCAGCTTGCTACTACGGACACCCAATCAGCCCCAGCATTTT.

The chain joins TRBV2 to TRBJ1-2; the match to TRBD1 covers 9 bases. V shed 6 bases and J 4 bases; nucleotides not matched to a gene: 3. The germline gives CDR1 SNHLY, CDR2 FYNNEI. The CDR3 has 13 amino acids. CDR3: CASRGDRAYGYTF. The CDR3 DNA reads TGTGCCAGCAGGGGGGACAGGGCCTATGGCTACACCTTC.

The count of this clone is one. V is TRBV7-9 and J is TRBJ2-7; the D gene is possibly TRBD1 (6 bases). Per the germline V gene, CDR1 is SEHNR and CDR2 is FQNEAQ (reference sequence). This CDR3 has 13 amino acids. Trimming stripped 10 bases from V and 3 bases from J, with 16 bases between. The CDR3 nucleotides are TGTGCCACCCGGGACAACTCAATCTACGAGCAGTACTTC. Residues: CATRDNSIYEQYF.

Regarding this clone: Distinct nucleotide sequences in the sample also encode this CDR3. V usage is TRBV5-6 and J usage is TRBJ2-1; 9 bases are shared with TRBD2. This CDR3 has 14 amino acids. With V trimmed by 1 base and J by 7 bases, 3 bases remained unmatched. Germline assignment: CDR1 SGHDT and CDR2 YYEEEE. This CDR3 is CASSLPSGVNEQFF. The DNA for the CDR3 is TGTGCCAGCAGCTTGCCTAGCGGGGTGAATGAGCAGTTCTTC.

The chain carries TRBV19 and TRBJ1-2, with TRBD1 identical over 9 bases. Germline lookup yields CDR1 LNHDA and CDR2 SQIVND (reference sequence). Trimming took 0 bases from V and 13 from J; bases not matched to a gene: 12. The CDR3 sequence is 15 residues long. CDR3 bases: TGTGCCAGTAGTATAGACAGGACAGGGGACGCCTATAGCACCTTC. It specifies CASSIDRTGDAYSTF.

The gene calls are TRBV6-2 or TRBV6-3 and TRBJ2-5; tentatively, D is TRBD1 (7 bases). Germline V CDR1 and CDR2: MNHEY, SVGEGT. Trimming took off 6 bases at V and 5 bases at J, with 16 bases between the two ends. There are 14 residues in the CDR3. CDR3 bases: TGTGCCAGCAGCTCGACAGGGAGGTACGAGACCCAGTACTTC. This gives the protein CASSSTGRYETQYF.

Worth noting for this clone: One end of the junction does not line up with germline, which may come from a read error. The rearrangement uses TRBV7-3 and TRBJ2-3, with 11 bases fitting TRBD2. CDR3 size: 16 residues. Germline CDR1 reads SGHTA; CDR2 reads FQGTGA. In nucleotides, the CDR3 is TGTGCCAGCAGCCTAACTAGCGGGAGTGGGACAGATACGCAGTATTTT. It yields the protein CASSLTSGSGTDTQYF.

This sequence joins TRBV13 and TRBJ2-1, with D uncertain. The germline V gene has CDR1 PRHDT and CDR2 FYEKMQ (reference sequence). This CDR3 contains 12 residues. Trimming removed 5 bases at V and 6 bases at J, with 8 bases between. CDR3 residues: CASSTLGNEQFF. CDR3 coding DNA: TGTGCCAGCAGCACCCTCGGCAATGAGCAGTTCTTC.

This clone was observed a single time. The V gene is TRBV6-5, the J gene TRBJ2-2, with D perhaps matching TRBD2 (5 bases). The CDR3 has 14 residues. V was shortened by 5 bases and J by 3 bases, with 10 bases between the two germline ends. Germline V lookup: CDR1 MNHEY, CDR2 SVGAGI. This CDR3 is CASSPPRDTGELFF. The CDR3 region has the DNA TGTGCCAGCAGTCCCCCGCGGGACACCGGGGAGCTGTTTTTT.

This sequence joins TRBV19 and TRBJ1-1, with D maybe TRBD1 (6 bases). V was shortened by 5 bases and J by 0 bases, with 16 bases between the two germline ends. The CDR3 length is 16 residues. Germline lookup yields CDR1 LNHDA and CDR2 SQIVND (reference sequence). The CDR3 DNA follows: TGTGCCAGTAGTGTTTGGACAGATCCCATGAACACTGAAGCTTTCTTT. Protein: CASSVWTDPMNTEAFF.

This clone was detected only once. The chain is built from TRBV6-5 and TRBJ1-1, with unresolved D. Germline lookup yields CDR1 MNHEY and CDR2 SVGAGI. Trimming stripped 4 bases from V and 4 bases from J, with 10 bases between. This CDR3 comprises 13 residues. The DNA of the CDR3 is TGTGCCAGCAGTTCCGTACGGGGCACTGAAGCTTTCTTT. It translates to CASSSVRGTEAFF.

This clone came up a few times. The genes are TRBV7-6 and TRBJ2-7, with D perhaps TRBD1 (6 bases). The germline V gene has CDR1 SGHVS and CDR2 FNYEAQ. The V and J ends lost 3 bases and 5 bases respectively, with 11 bases between them. CDR3 length: 13 residues. CDR3 loop: CASSLQGIDEQYF. The DNA of the CDR3 is TGTGCCAGCAGCTTGCAGGGGATCGACGAGCAGTACTTC.

The CDR3 sequence is CASENLADTDTQYF. CDR3 coding DNA: TGTGCCAGCGAGAATCTAGCGGACACAGATACGCAGTATTTT. The V and J genes are TRBV6-5 and TRBJ2-3; 7 bases are shared with TRBD2. There are 14 residues in the CDR3. The V gene's germline CDR1 is MNHEY and CDR2 SVGAGI. The trim removed 8 bases at V and 2 bases at J, leaving 7 bases unmatched.

The chain employs TRBV19 and TRBJ1-1; D is possibly TRBD1 (5 bases). The CDR3 has 13 amino acids. Germline V gene lookup returns CDR1 LNHDA and CDR2 SQIVND (reference sequence). Deletions cut 2 bases from V and 3 bases from J, with 7 bases between. The CDR3 region is CASSIKGDTEAFF. The CDR3 DNA reads TGTGCCAGTAGTATAAAAGGGGACACTGAAGCTTTCTTT.